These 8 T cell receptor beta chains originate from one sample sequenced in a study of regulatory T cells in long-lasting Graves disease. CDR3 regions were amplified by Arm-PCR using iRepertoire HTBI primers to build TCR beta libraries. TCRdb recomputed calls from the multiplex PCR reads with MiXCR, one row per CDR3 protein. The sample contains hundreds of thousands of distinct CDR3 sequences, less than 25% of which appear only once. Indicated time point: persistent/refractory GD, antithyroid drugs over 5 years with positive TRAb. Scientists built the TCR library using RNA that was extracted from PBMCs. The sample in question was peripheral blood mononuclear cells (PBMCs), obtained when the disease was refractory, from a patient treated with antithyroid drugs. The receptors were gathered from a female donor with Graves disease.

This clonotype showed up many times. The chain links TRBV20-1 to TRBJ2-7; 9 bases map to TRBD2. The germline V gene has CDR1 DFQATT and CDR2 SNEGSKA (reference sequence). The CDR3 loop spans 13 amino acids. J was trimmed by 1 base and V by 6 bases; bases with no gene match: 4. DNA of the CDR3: TGCAGTGCCAGGGGACTAGCTTCCTACGAGCAGTACTTC. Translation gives CSARGLASYEQYF.

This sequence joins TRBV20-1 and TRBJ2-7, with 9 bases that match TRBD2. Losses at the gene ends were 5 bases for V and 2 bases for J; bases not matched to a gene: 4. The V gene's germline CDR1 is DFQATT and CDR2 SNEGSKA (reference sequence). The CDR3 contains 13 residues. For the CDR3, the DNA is TGCAGTGCTCCGGGACTAGCTACCTACGAGCAGTACTTC. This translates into CSAPGLATYEQYF.

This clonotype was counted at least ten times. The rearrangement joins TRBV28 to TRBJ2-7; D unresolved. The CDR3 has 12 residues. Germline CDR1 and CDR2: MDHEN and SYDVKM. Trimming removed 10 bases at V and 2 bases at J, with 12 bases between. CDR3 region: CATRNRPYEQYF. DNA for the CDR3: TGTGCCACCCGGAACCGTCCCTACGAGCAGTACTTC.

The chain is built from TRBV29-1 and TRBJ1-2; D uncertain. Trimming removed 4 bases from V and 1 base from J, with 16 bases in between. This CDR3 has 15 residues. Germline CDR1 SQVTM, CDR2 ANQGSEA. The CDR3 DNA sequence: TGCAGCGTTGCGGACCCCCGAGAGCATAACTATGGCTACACCTTC. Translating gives CSVADPREHNYGYTF.

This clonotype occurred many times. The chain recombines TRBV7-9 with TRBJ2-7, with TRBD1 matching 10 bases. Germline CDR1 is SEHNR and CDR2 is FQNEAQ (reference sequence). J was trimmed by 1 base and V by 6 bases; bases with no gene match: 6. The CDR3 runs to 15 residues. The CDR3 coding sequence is TGTGCCAGCAGATCAACGGGACAGGGGTCCTACGAGCAGTACTTC. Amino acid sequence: CASRSTGQGSYEQYF.

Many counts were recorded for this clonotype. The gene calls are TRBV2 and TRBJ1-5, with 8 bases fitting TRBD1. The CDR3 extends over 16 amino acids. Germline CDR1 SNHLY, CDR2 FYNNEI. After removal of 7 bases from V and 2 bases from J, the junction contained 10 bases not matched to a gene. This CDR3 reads CASTEQGVVGNQPQHF. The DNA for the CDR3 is TGTGCCAGCACAGAACAGGGGGTAGTTGGCAATCAGCCCCAGCATTTT.

The CDR3 coding sequence is TGTGCCAGCAGCTGGACTAGCGGGAGGGTTTACAATGAGCAGTTCTTC. Its protein product is CASSWTSGRVYNEQFF. The rearrangement uses TRBV3-1 and TRBJ2-1; 15 nucleotides agree with TRBD2. The ends lost 5 bases at V and 4 bases at J; junction bases unmatched: 3. In germline, CDR1 is LGHDT, CDR2 YNNKEL (reference sequence). This CDR3 spans 16 amino acids.

CDR3 in amino acids: CASSRQTGRSGELFF. In nucleotides, the CDR3 is TGTGCCAGCAGCCGTCAAACAGGGCGGTCCGGGGAGCTGTTTTTT. The V call is TRBV7-6, the J call TRBJ2-2; a possible D gene is TRBD1 (6 bases). CDR1 and CDR2 (germline): SGHVS, FNYEAQ. The CDR3 extends over 15 amino acids. The V gene lost 5 bases and the J gene lost 6 bases, with 16 bases spanning the gap.